This T cell receptor beta chain was retrieved from a study of blood T cell repertoires in COVID-19. Trimming at V came to 6 bases and at J to 6 bases, leaving 6 bases not matched to a gene. The CDR3 totals 13 residues. Libraries were prepared by immunoSEQ multiplex PCR; TCRdb keeps only in-frame clonotypes and omits some of them. The table lists 150,000 to 200,000 clones, around 86% of them singletons. The receptor was derived from a woman in her 70s with COVID-19, enrolled during active disease. The rearrangement uses TRBV12-3 or TRBV12-4 and TRBJ2-3; 7 positions agree with TRBD1. The sequencing input was peripheral blood. The CDR3, as DNA: TGTGCCAGCAGCCGACAGGGAATGGATACGCAGTATTTT. Translating gives CASSRQGMDTQYF.